The present TCR beta chain was sequenced within a study of technical replicates of blood from a few donors. The CDR3 is made up of 15 amino acids. Germline lookup yields CDR1 MNHNS and CDR2 SASEGT. With 1 base clipped from V and 10 bases from J, the junction kept 12 bases outside the gene matches. Produced via immunoSEQ multiplex PCR; TCRdb's table is partial and in-frame only. The table lists under 90,000 clones, about 96% of them singletons. This receptor was identified in a human donor in good health. Sequenced: T cells isolated from PBMCs. The chain links TRBV6-1 to TRBJ1-1, with 7 bases aligning to TRBD1. The CDR3 region has the DNA TGTGCCAGCAGTGAAGGTTGGGCAGGCCAGGGGGGAGCTTTCTTT. Translation gives CASSEGWAGQGGAFF.